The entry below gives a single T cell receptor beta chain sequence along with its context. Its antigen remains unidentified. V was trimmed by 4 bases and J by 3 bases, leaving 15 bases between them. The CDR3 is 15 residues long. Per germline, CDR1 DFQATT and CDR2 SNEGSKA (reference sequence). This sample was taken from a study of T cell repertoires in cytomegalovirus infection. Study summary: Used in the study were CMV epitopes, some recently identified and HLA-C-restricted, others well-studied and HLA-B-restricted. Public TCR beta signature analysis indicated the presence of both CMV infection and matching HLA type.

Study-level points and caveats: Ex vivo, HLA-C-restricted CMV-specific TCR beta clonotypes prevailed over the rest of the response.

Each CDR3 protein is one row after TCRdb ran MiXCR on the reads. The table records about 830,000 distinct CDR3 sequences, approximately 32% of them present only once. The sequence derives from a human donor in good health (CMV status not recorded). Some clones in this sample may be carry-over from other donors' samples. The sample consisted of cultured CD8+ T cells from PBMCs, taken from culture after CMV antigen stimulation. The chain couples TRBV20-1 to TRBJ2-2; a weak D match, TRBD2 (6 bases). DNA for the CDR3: TGCAGTGCTATCTTCGACGGGGGAGACACCGGGGAGCTGTTTTTT. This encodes CSAIFDGGDTGELFF.